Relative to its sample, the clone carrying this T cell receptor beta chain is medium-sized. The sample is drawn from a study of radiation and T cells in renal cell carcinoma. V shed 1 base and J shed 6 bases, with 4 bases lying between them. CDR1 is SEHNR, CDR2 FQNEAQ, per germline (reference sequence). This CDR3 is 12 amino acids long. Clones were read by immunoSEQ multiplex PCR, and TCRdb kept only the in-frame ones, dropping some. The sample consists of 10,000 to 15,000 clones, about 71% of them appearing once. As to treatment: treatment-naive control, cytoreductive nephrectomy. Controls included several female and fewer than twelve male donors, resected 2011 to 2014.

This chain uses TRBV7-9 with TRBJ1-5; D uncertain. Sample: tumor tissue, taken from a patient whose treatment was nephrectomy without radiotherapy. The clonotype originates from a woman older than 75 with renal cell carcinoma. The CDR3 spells CASSLEVQPQHF. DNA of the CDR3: TGTGCCAGCAGCTTAGAGGTTCAGCCCCAGCATTTT.